This is a list of T cell receptor beta chains from one sample in a study of lymphopenia after photon versus proton radiotherapy. The method was immunoSEQ multiplex PCR; TCRdb's version includes in-frame clones alone and lacks a portion of them. The sample records about 16,000 clones, approximately 90% being singletons. The sample in question was peripheral blood, obtained from a patient treated with proton-based radiotherapy. The receptor set was obtained from a man between 65 and 85 years old with pancreatic cancer. The CDR3 runs from the conserved cysteine through the conserved F or W. The D gene is left open where the match is weak. Clone sizes are given selectively: once, few, many, or a class where the clone is expanded.

-	TRBV19	-	TRBJ2-1	CASSILTRQFF	TGTGCCAGTAGTATTTTAACGCGCCAGTTCTTC
-	TRBV7-9	-	TRBJ1-5	CASSFGLGPSNQPQHF	TGTGCCAGCAGCTTCGGACTGGGGCCTAGCAATCAGCCCCAGCATTTT
once	TRBV6-5	-	TRBJ1-2	CASTQGNYGYTF	TGTGCCAGTACCCAGGGGAACTATGGCTACACCTTC
-	TRBV5-1	-	TRBJ2-2	CASTTGGTEEGELFF	TGCGCCAGCACCACTGGCGGGACGGAGGAAGGGGAGCTGTTTTTT
few	TRBV11-2	-	TRBJ2-2	CASSRNQGGTGELFF	TGTGCCAGCAGCCGAAACCAGGGTGGCACCGGGGAGCTGTTTTTT
-	TRBV5-4	-	TRBJ1-1	CASSLWSYNEAFF	TGTGCCAGCAGCTTGTGGAGTTACAATGAAGCTTTCTTT
few	TRBV5-1	TRBD1	TRBJ2-5	CASNRDRQETQYF	TGCGCCAGCAACAGGGACAGACAAGAGACCCAGTACTTC
-	TRBV2	-	TRBJ2-7	CASRRVAVSSYEQYF	TGTGCCAGCAGGAGGGTAGCGGTGAGCTCCTACGAGCAGTACTTC
-	TRBV5-1	TRBD1	TRBJ1-1	CASSSRQGAWTEAFF	TGCGCCAGCAGCTCTCGACAGGGGGCATGGACTGAAGCTTTCTTT
-	TRBV6-6	TRBD1	TRBJ2-3	CASSLTGGTDTQYF	TGTGCCAGCAGTCTGACAGGGGGCACAGATACGCAGTATTTT
-	TRBV2	-	TRBJ1-4	CASSPDTSTNEKLFF	TGTGCCAGCAGCCCCGACACTTCAACTAATGAAAAACTGTTTTTT
few	TRBV5-8	TRBD1	TRBJ1-5	CASSLGTGGLNQPQHF	TGTGCCAGCAGCTTGGGGACAGGGGGGCTGAATCAGCCCCAGCATTTT
-	TRBV5-8	TRBD1	TRBJ1-5	CASLRQGQGQPQHF	TGTGCCAGCTTGAGACAGGGGCAAGGGCAGCCCCAGCATTTT
-	TRBV5-1	-	TRBJ1-1	CASSSLENTEAFF	TGCGCCAGCAGCTCCCTGGAGAACACTGAAGCTTTCTTT
-	TRBV6-1	-	TRBJ2-1	CASTRERTSYNEQFF	TGTGCCAGCACCCGCGAGCGGACATCCTACAATGAGCAGTTCTTC
-	TRBV19	-	TRBJ1-6	CASSDASSYNSPLHF	TGTGCCAGTAGTGACGCAAGCTCCTATAATTCACCCCTCCACTTT
-	TRBV6-5	TRBD1	TRBJ1-2	CASRRQGAGGYTF	TGTGCCAGCAGGAGACAGGGGGCAGGAGGCTACACCTTC
-	TRBV19	TRBD1	TRBJ1-4	CASSRQGITANEKLFF	TGTGCCAGTAGTAGACAGGGGATTACGGCTAATGAAAAACTGTTTTTT
-	TRBV19	-	TRBJ2-7	CASSKKGAYEQYF	TGTGCCAGTAGTAAAAAAGGGGCCTACGAGCAGTACTTC
-	TRBV5-1	-	TRBJ1-1	CASSLEADTEAFF	TGCGCCAGCAGCTTGGAGGCAGACACTGAAGCTTTCTTT
-	TRBV6-1	-	TRBJ1-2	CASSEATNYGYTF	TGTGCCAGCAGTGAGGCAACTAACTATGGCTACACCTTC
-	TRBV19	TRBD1	TRBJ2-7	CASSTPGQGESYEQYF	TGTGCCAGTAGTACCCCGGGACAGGGGGAAAGTTACGAGCAGTACTTC
-	TRBV7-9	-	TRBJ1-1	CASSLGFKENTEAFF	TGTGCCAGCAGCTTAGGGTTTAAGGAGAACACTGAAGCTTTCTTT
-	TRBV6-5	-	TRBJ1-4	CASSTGGQFNEKLFF	TGTGCCAGCAGTACAGGCGGGCAGTTTAATGAAAAACTGTTTTTT
-	TRBV5-1	TRBD1	TRBJ1-5	CASSFGQGDQPQHF	TGCGCCAGCAGCTTCGGACAGGGGGACCAGCCCCAGCATTTT
-	TRBV7-6	TRBD2	TRBJ2-3	CASSSPPHGGRQTDTQYF	TGTGCCAGCAGCTCCCCCCCGCACGGCGGGAGACAGACAGATACGCAGTATTTT
-	TRBV18	-	TRBJ1-5	CASSPDGGQPQHF	TGTGCCAGCTCACCAGACGGCGGTCAGCCCCAGCATTTT
-	TRBV9	-	TRBJ2-1	CASSVARGYNEQFF	TGTGCCAGCAGCGTAGCTCGGGGCTACAATGAGCAGTTCTTC
-	TRBV29-1	-	TRBJ2-2	CSVWGLGELFF	TGCAGCGTTTGGGGTCTCGGGGAGCTGTTTTTT
-	TRBV9	-	TRBJ1-5	CASSLGQTSNQPQHF	TGTGCCAGCAGCCTAGGACAGACTAGCAATCAGCCCCAGCATTTT
-	TRBV7-3	-	TRBJ2-1	CASSRTGFQSNEQFF	TGTGCCAGCAGCCGCACGGGCTTCCAGTCCAATGAGCAGTTCTTC
-	TRBV30	TRBD2	TRBJ2-1	CAWKDRGVYEQFF	TGTGCCTGGAAAGATCGGGGGGTCTATGAGCAGTTCTTC
-	TRBV5-1	TRBD1	TRBJ2-2	CASSHGRGQGTKNTGELFF	TGCGCCAGCAGCCATGGTAGGGGACAGGGGACCAAGAACACCGGGGAGCTGTTTTTT
-	TRBV15	TRBD1	TRBJ1-1	CATSLRTGGLATEAFF	TGTGCCACCAGCTTACGGACAGGGGGCCTGGCCACTGAAGCTTTCTTT
-	TRBV4-1	TRBD1	TRBJ2-5	CASSQVASGVGTGRETQYF	TGCGCCAGCAGCCAAGTTGCGTCCGGAGTAGGGACAGGGAGAGAGACCCAGTACTTC
-	TRBV6-6	TRBD1	TRBJ1-5	CASSYDRVSQPQHF	TGTGCCAGCAGTTATGACAGGGTTAGTCAGCCCCAGCATTTT
-	TRBV5-8	-	TRBJ1-1	CASSPLRTEAFF	TGTGCCAGCAGCCCCCTCAGGACTGAAGCTTTCTTT
-	TRBV7-9	-	TRBJ2-1	CASSRGEGPYNEQFF	TGTGCCAGCAGCCGAGGTGAGGGACCATACAATGAGCAGTTCTTC
-	TRBV7-9	-	TRBJ2-7	CASSPDMVPYEQYF	TGTGCCAGCAGCCCTGACATGGTCCCCTACGAGCAGTACTTC
medium-sized	TRBV29-1	-	TRBJ1-1	CSVEDHGLSVNTEAFF	TGCAGCGTTGAAGATCACGGGTTATCGGTGAACACTGAAGCTTTCTTT
-	TRBV30	-	TRBJ2-3	CAWGGKTATSTDTQYF	TGTGCCTGGGGGGGAAAGACAGCTACTAGCACAGATACGCAGTATTTT
-	TRBV7-2	-	TRBJ1-4	CASSRWGRGEKLFF	TGTGCCAGCAGCCGCTGGGGGCGCGGTGAAAAACTGTTTTTT
-	TRBV10-2	-	TRBJ1-4	CASGVESANEKLFF	TGCGCCAGCGGGGTGGAGAGTGCTAATGAAAAACTGTTTTTT
-	TRBV7-2	-	TRBJ2-3	CASSRPGDTQYF	TGTGCCAGCAGCCGACCCGGAGATACGCAGTATTTT
-	TRBV15	-	TRBJ2-5	CATSRLEETQYF	TGTGCCACCAGCAGACTAGAGGAGACCCAGTACTTC
once	TRBV9	TRBD2	TRBJ2-3	CASSQGLAGGRTDTQYF	TGTGCCAGCAGCCAGGGACTAGCGGGGGGCCGCACAGATACGCAGTATTTT
once	TRBV6-1	-	TRBJ2-7	CASSLVGAYYEQYF	TGTGCCAGCAGTCTCGTCGGGGCCTACTACGAGCAGTACTTC
-	TRBV5-6	TRBD2	TRBJ2-5	CASSYGTSGRRRGETQYF	TGTGCCAGCAGCTACGGGACTAGCGGGAGGCGCCGCGGAGAGACCCAGTACTTC
-	TRBV5-1	-	TRBJ2-3	CASSLESGNTDTQYF	TGCGCCAGCAGCTTGGAGTCAGGAAACACAGATACGCAGTATTTT
-	TRBV9	-	TRBJ1-6	CASSKTGTENSPLHF	TGTGCCAGCAGCAAAACGGGGACCGAGAATTCACCCCTCCACTTT
-	TRBV9	-	TRBJ1-1	CASSVDRGKAFF	TGTGCCAGCAGCGTAGATAGGGGGAAAGCTTTCTTT
few	TRBV15	TRBD2	TRBJ2-1	CATSRVLGEGTYNEQFF	TGTGCCACCAGCAGAGTTCTGGGGGAGGGAACCTACAATGAGCAGTTCTTC
few	TRBV9	-	TRBJ2-7	CASSADGYEQYF	TGTGCCAGCAGCGCGGACGGTTACGAGCAGTACTTC
-	TRBV19	TRBD1	TRBJ1-5	CASSISDRVGRAQHF	TGTGCCAGTAGTATATCAGACAGGGTCGGGAGGGCCCAGCATTTT
-	TRBV4-2	TRBD2	TRBJ2-3	CASSQEAGRGLYF	TGTGCCAGCAGCCAAGAAGCCGGGAGGGGTTTGTATTTT
-	TRBV18	TRBD2	TRBJ2-2	CASSLVPGLAGRTGELFF	TGTGCCAGCTCTTTAGTACCGGGACTAGCGGGACGAACCGGGGAGCTGTTTTTT